What follows are 3 T cell receptor beta chains derived from one specimen sequenced in a study of CXCR3-negative and CXCR3-positive naive CD8 T cells. General observations from the study: CXCR3-expressing naive cells carried TRB CDR3s more hydrophobic than those of CXCR3-negative naive cells.

The antigens for these receptors are not known. Via 5' RACE with UMI labels, TRB cDNA libraries were prepared. TCRdb re-called the 5' RACE reads and gives one entry per CDR3 protein, without DNA. In total, the table holds approximately 5,800 distinct CDR3 sequences. Sequenced: naive CXCR3+ CD8+ T cells from blood. Specified subset: CD45RO-CCR7+CD27+CD95- naive CD8+ T cells expressing CXCR3 (TNR3+). All receptors derive from a human donor in good health. Some clones in this sample may be carry-over from other donors' samples.

J is TRBJ2-4 and V is TRBV21-1. TRBV21-1 is given as a pseudogene. CDR3 size: 13 residues. CDR3 protein: CASSVHAKNIQYF.

The chain couples TRBV21-1 to TRBJ1-1; the TCRdb call, TRBD1, lacks DNA for checking. TRBV21-1 is assigned pseudogene status. This CDR3 contains 13 residues. The CDR3 sequence: CASSKGGPTEAFF.

The chain joins TRBV7-2 to TRBJ2-7; absent DNA, TCRdb's TRBD2 call cannot be checked. This CDR3 has 12 residues. Germline V gene lookup returns CDR1 SGHTA and CDR2 FQGNSA. The CDR3 is CASTLAGGEQYF.